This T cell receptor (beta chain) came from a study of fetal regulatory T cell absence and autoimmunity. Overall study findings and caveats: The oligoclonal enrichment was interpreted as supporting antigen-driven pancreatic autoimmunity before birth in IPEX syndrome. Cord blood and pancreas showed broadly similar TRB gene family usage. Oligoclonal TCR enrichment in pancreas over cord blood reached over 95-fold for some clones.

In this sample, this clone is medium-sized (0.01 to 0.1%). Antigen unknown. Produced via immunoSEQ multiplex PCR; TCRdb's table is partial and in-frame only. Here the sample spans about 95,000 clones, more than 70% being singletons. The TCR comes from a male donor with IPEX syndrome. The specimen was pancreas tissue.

CDR3 sequence: CASGQGGNTIYF. The CDR3 coding sequence is TGTGCCAGCGGACAGGGGGGAAACACCATATATTTT. The chain recombines TRBV6-1 with TRBJ1-3; 9 nucleotides match TRBD1. With V trimmed by 8 bases and J by 4 bases, 0 bases remained unmatched. Germline CDR1 MNHNS, CDR2 SASEGT. The CDR3 covers 12 residues.